This T cell receptor (beta chain) is from a study of blood T cell repertoires in COVID-19. Study-level information: From T cells, B-cell-depleted T cells, or PBMCs came the material, which was cDNA or gDNA.

Original analysis: Reference gene primer amplification in the assay estimated nucleated cell counts. Profiling relied on immunoSEQ multiplex PCR, and the TCRdb table lists in-frame clones only, not all of them. V and J calls and clone size are those listed in that table; D and trimming were worked out from the DNA. In the table there are about 240,000 clones, around nine tenths of which are singletons. The germline gives CDR1 SGHTA, CDR2 FQGTGA. The CDR3 loop spans 15 amino acids. Trimming took off 0 bases at V and 4 bases at J, with 10 bases between the two ends. This TCR was sampled from a woman in her 70s with active or convalescent COVID-19. This chain links TRBV7-3 with TRBJ1-3; D possibly corresponds to TRBD1 (5 bases). The sequenced sample consisted of peripheral blood. The CDR3 DNA is TGTGCCAGCAGCTTAACGGGGGGATCGGGAAACACCATATATTTT. This encodes CASSLTGGSGNTIYF.